This T cell receptor beta chain is from a study of patients and donors after allogeneic stem cell transplantation (TCRdb year 2020). This clonotype was seen more than once but under ten times. This receptor's antigen is unknown. Base qualities are not at hand, and no much larger clone is one base apart. Library method: RT-PCR. Instrument on record: NextSeq 550. TCRdb ran its own pipeline on the public reads, namely fastp trimming at Q25 and MiXCR clone calling, and kept in-frame beta chains. Every entry covers one CDR3 protein and lists the most common genes and DNA from its rows. For this sample the table gives 920,000 or so distinct CDR3 sequences, of which about a sixth were detected only once. 5% to 6.5% of the sample belongs to the ten largest clones. V sheds 7 bases and J sheds 1 base, leaving 15 bases between their ends. The CDR3, cysteine through phenylalanine, is 14 amino acids long. Only the CDR3 region is kept as DNA, spanning 42 bases read in frame from base 1. As encoded in the germline V gene (reference sequence), CDR1 is DFQATT while CDR2 is SNEGSKA.

Sequenced material: blood, either unsorted or a sorted T cell fraction (not recorded which). The chain is encoded by TRBV20-1 joined to TRBJ2-3, with TRBD1 as a weak D call on 5 bases. The clonotype comes from a human donor who was either an allogeneic HSCT recipient or a stem cell or donor lymphocyte infusion donor (not recorded which). It is not recorded whose cells these are; they may come from a transplant donor. Here is the DNA: TGCAGTGTGGAAATTCTAGGGGGCACAGATACGCAGTATTTT. Its translation reads: CSVEILGGTDTQYF.